Listed here is a single TCR beta chain. Its antigen remains unidentified. The sample comes from a study of cytomegalovirus exposure and HLA in healthy donors. Findings and limits, study-wide: According to an earlier analysis, most TCR beta V segments yielded productive rearrangements about 87% or about 30% of the time. Reported performance of the classifier showed diagnosis of cytomegalovirus status with high specificity and sensitivity. Follow-up analysis later connected one missense variant in DCLRE1C with trimming of TCR beta V- and J-genes.

The PCR employed 60 Vbeta primers together with 13 Jbeta primers. Assay used: immunoSEQ multiplex PCR; TCRdb lists only in-frame clones, some missing. The sample lists tens of thousands of clones; more than 50% were seen once. Donors in the study were healthy people who gave bone marrow. Per the germline V gene, CDR1 is SQVTM and CDR2 is ANQGSEA. V lost 6 bases to trimming and J lost 5 bases; unmatched junction nucleotides: 3. The length of the CDR3 is 11 residues. The receptor was isolated from a male donor in good health and CMV-seropositive. The source material was PBMCs. The V call is TRBV29-1, the J call TRBJ1-1; 7 positions match TRBD1. In nucleotides, the CDR3 is TGCAGCGTCAGACAGGGTACTGAAGCTTTCTTT. It specifies CSVRQGTEAFF.